This is a list of T cell receptor beta chains from one sample in a study of cytomegalovirus exposure and HLA in healthy donors. TCRdb's table, derived via immunoSEQ multiplex PCR, lists solely in-frame clones and lacks some. The sample yields about 190,000 clones, 80% seen once. The source material was PBMCs. These receptors came from a man aged 35 to 55 in good health and CMV-seropositive. Each CDR3 is given with its conserved first and last residue. The order of the fields is V gene, J gene, D gene, clone size, CDR3 protein, CDR3 DNA. The D gene is left open where the match is weak. Rows may omit the clone size; those that give it use once, few, many or a size class.

V: TRBV11-2
J: TRBJ2-7
D: .
size: .
CDR3: CASSLEQGGPYEQYF
DNA: TGTGCCAGCAGCTTAGAGCAGGGCGGACCCTACGAGCAGTACTTC

V: TRBV28
J: TRBJ1-5
D: .
size: .
CDR3: CASGGWVGYSNQPQHF
DNA: TGTGCCAGCGGAGGTTGGGTGGGTTATAGCAATCAGCCCCAGCATTTT

V: TRBV6-5
J: TRBJ2-7
D: .
size: .
CDR3: CASSYSSGDTYEQYF
DNA: TGTGCCAGCAGTTACTCGTCAGGGGATACCTACGAGCAGTACTTC

V: TRBV6-6
J: TRBJ2-7
D: TRBD1
size: .
CDR3: CASSPVDRAAYEQYF
DNA: TGTGCCAGCAGCCCAGTGGACAGGGCTGCGTACGAGCAGTACTTC

V: TRBV5-1
J: TRBJ2-5
D: .
size: .
CDR3: CASSRGQQETQYF
DNA: TGCGCCAGCAGCCGCGGACAGCAAGAGACCCAGTACTTC

V: TRBV25-1
J: TRBJ2-2
D: TRBD1
size: .
CDR3: CASSAQGATGELFF
DNA: TGTGCCAGCAGTGCGCAGGGGGCTACCGGGGAGCTGTTTTTT

V: TRBV5-4
J: TRBJ1-3
D: TRBD1
size: .
CDR3: CASSDGTERNTIYF
DNA: TGTGCCAGCAGCGACGGGACAGAGAGAAACACCATATATTTT

V: TRBV10-3
J: TRBJ2-2
D: TRBD2
size: few
CDR3: CAISAREEYTGELFF
DNA: TGTGCCATCAGTGCTCGGGAGGAATACACCGGGGAGCTGTTTTTT

V: TRBV2
J: TRBJ2-3
D: .
size: few
CDR3: CASSGQGPGTDTQYF
DNA: TGTGCCAGCAGTGGGCAGGGGCCGGGCACAGATACGCAGTATTTT

V: TRBV6-5
J: TRBJ2-7
D: .
size: few
CDR3: CASRKTGHSYEQYF
DNA: TGTGCCAGCAGAAAAACGGGACACTCCTACGAGCAGTACTTC

V: TRBV7-3
J: TRBJ2-1
D: .
size: .
CDR3: CASSLKAGTQGEQFF
DNA: TGTGCCAGCAGCCTTAAGGCGGGGACGCAGGGTGAGCAGTTCTTC

V: TRBV9
J: TRBJ2-2
D: TRBD1
size: .
CDR3: CASSKGQGARTGELFF
DNA: TGTGCCAGCAGCAAGGGACAGGGGGCGCGGACCGGGGAGCTGTTTTTT

V: TRBV25-1
J: TRBJ1-5
D: TRBD1
size: .
CDR3: CASSDSGGRPQHF
DNA: TGTGCCAGCAGTGACTCAGGGGGCAGGCCCCAGCATTTT

V: TRBV27
J: TRBJ1-1
D: TRBD1
size: .
CDR3: CASSRHRGATEAFF
DNA: TGTGCCAGCAGCCGCCACAGGGGCGCAACTGAAGCTTTCTTT